Here is one TCR beta chain with its context. The germline V gene encodes CDR1 SGHTA and CDR2 FQGNSA. The ends lost 1 base at V and 3 bases at J; junction bases unmatched: 1. The CDR3 sequence is 14 residues long. This record comes from a study of blood T cell repertoires in COVID-19. Some clones are missing from TCRdb's copy, which holds only in-frame ones; the method was immunoSEQ multiplex PCR. Seen here are 25,000 to 35,000 clones, around 87% observed once, and the top ten hold approximately 15%. Sequencing input: peripheral blood. This TCR came from an elderly man with acute or convalescent COVID-19. This chain links TRBV7-2 with TRBJ1-2; the match to TRBD1 covers 8 bases. The CDR3, as DNA: TGTGCCAGCAGCTTAGACAGGGGGGACTATGGCTACACCTTC. Translating it yields CASSLDRGDYGYTF. Filled out from reference TRBV7-2 and TRBJ1-2, the complete variable domain reads GAGVSQSPSNKVTEKGKDVELRCDPISGHTALYWYRQSLGQGLEFLIYFQGNSAPDKSGLPSDRFSAERTGGSVSTLTIQRTQQEDSAVYLCASSLDRGDYGYTFGSGTRLTVV.